This TCR beta chain was retrieved from a study of cytomegalovirus exposure and HLA in healthy donors. V lost 3 bases, J lost 0 bases, and 13 bases lay in between. CDR1 and CDR2 (germline): SGHNT, YYREEE (reference sequence). The CDR3 extends over 16 amino acids. Assay: immunoSEQ multiplex PCR; the TCRdb copy retains only in-frame clones and omits some. This table holds roughly 150,000 clones, about 96% found once. The donors were in the roughly 130-subject validation cohort, distinct from the roughly 600-subject first cohort. The rearrangement joins TRBV5-4 to TRBJ2-1, with no clear D. Source material: PBMCs. The receptor was isolated from a woman aged 18-29 years in good health and CMV-seronegative. The CDR3 here is CASSSNPGLSYNEQFF. Here the CDR3 DNA reads TGTGCCAGCAGCTCGAACCCGGGTCTCTCCTACAATGAGCAGTTCTTC. Filled out from reference TRBV5-4 and TRBJ2-1, the complete variable domain reads ETGVTQSPTHLIKTRGQQVTLRCSSQSGHNTVSWYQQALGQGPQFIFQYYREEENGRGNFPPRFSGLQFPNYSSELNVNALELDDSALYLCASSSNPGLSYNEQFFGPGTRLTVL.